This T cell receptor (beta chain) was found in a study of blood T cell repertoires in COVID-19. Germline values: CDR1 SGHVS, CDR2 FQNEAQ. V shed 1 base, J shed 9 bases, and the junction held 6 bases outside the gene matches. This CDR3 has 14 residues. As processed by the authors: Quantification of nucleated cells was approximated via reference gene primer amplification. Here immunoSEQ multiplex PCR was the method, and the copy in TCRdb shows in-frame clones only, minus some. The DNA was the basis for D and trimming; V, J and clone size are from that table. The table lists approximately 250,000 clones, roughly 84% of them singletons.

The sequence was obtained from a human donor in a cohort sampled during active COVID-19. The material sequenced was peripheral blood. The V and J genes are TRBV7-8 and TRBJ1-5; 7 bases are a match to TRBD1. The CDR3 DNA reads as TGTGCCAGCAGCTTAGGGCAGGGGGGCGCGCCCCAGCATTTT. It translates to CASSLGQGGAPQHF. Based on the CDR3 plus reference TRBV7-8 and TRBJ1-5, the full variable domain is GAGVSQSPRYKVAKRGQDVALRCDPISGHVSLFWYQQALGQGPEFLTYFQNEAQLDKSGLPSDRFFAERPEGSVSTLKIQRTQQEDSAVYLCASSLGQGGAPQHFGDGTRLSIL.